What follows is one TCR beta chain and its context. The antigen is not known. CD8 cells classed as naive were CD45RO-negative and positively selected for CCR7, excluding terminally differentiated effector memory CD45RA+ cells. The sample comes from a study of shared clonotypes between healthy human individuals. Looking at the study overall: Researchers drew samples from two women and three men aged 18 to 49. Study results and limitations: The study's rarefaction showed incomplete sorted-subset sequencing despite large depth. Several donors had about 5.1% of their naive CD4 clonotypes in common. Larger estimated richness was generally recorded for naive subsets relative to memory subsets.

CDR1 is SGHRS and CDR2 is YFSETQ in the germline V gene. The CDR3 spans 19 residues. V lost 5 bases to trimming and J lost 1 base, with 27 bases between them. Using immunoSEQ multiplex PCR, the repertoire was profiled, and TCRdb retains in-frame clones only, with some absent. Of over 2 million clones listed, around 96% are singletons. This chain uses TRBV5-1 with TRBJ1-1; D might be TRBD1 (5 bases). This clonotype was sampled from a man between 18 and 35 years old in good health. The sequencing input was naive CD8+ T cells sorted from blood. Here the CDR3 DNA reads TGCGCCAGCAGACCCCCAGGGTTTGGTGAGGCCCCTAGGAACACTGAAGCTTTCTTT. It codes for CASRPPGFGEAPRNTEAFF.